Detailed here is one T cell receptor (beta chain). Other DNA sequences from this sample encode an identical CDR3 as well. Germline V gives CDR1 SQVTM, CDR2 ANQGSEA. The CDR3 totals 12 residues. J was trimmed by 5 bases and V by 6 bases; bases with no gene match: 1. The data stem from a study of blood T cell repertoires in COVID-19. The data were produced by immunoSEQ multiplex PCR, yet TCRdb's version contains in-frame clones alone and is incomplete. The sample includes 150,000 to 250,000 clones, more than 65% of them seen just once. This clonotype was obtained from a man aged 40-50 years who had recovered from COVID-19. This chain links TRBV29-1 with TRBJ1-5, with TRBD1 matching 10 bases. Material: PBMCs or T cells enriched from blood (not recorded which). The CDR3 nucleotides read TGCAGCGTCGGGACAGGGGATCAGCCCCAGCATTTT. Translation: CSVGTGDQPQHF.